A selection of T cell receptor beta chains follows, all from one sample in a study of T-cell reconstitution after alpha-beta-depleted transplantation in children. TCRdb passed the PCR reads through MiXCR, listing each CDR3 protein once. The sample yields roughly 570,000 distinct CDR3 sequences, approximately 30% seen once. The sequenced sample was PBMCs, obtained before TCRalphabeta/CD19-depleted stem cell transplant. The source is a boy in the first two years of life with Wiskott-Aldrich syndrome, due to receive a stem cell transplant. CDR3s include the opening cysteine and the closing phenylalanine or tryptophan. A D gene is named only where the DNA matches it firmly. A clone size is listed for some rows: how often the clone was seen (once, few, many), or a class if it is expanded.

CDR3 DNA: TGTGCCAGCAGCTTGGACCACAGGGGAGGCGATGAGCAGTTCTTC; CDR3 protein: CASSLDHRGGDEQFF; D gene: NA; clone size: few; J gene: TRBJ2-1; V gene: TRBV5-6
CDR3 DNA: TGTGCCAGCTCAAGGTCCCAGAATCTTGGCTACACCTTC; CDR3 protein: CASSRSQNLGYTF; D gene: NA; clone size: NA; J gene: TRBJ1-2; V gene: TRBV18
CDR3 DNA: TGTGCCAGCTCAAGCGGGAGAAGAATGATCGGAGATACGCAGTATTTT; CDR3 protein: CASSSGRRMIGDTQYF; D gene: TRBD2; clone size: NA; J gene: TRBJ2-3; V gene: TRBV6-1
CDR3 DNA: TGTGCCAGCAGCGCACAGAGCTCCTACAATGAGCAGTTCTTC; CDR3 protein: CASSAQSSYNEQFF; D gene: NA; clone size: few; J gene: TRBJ2-1; V gene: TRBV12-3/TRBV12-4
CDR3 DNA: TGCAGTGCTAGCTTCGACCTCACAGATACGCAGTATTTT; CDR3 protein: CSASFDLTDTQYF; D gene: NA; clone size: NA; J gene: TRBJ2-3; V gene: TRBV20-1
CDR3 DNA: TGTGCCAGCAGCCAAGAGGGCGGGAACACTGACGCTTTCTTT; CDR3 protein: CASSQEGGNTDAFF; D gene: NA; clone size: NA; J gene: TRBJ1-1; V gene: TRBV3-1
CDR3 DNA: TGCAGTGCTAGAGATAAAGGGGCCTATGGCTACACCTTC; CDR3 protein: CSARDKGAYGYTF; D gene: NA; clone size: NA; J gene: TRBJ1-2; V gene: TRBV20-1
CDR3 DNA: TGTGCCAGCAGTCGAAAACTAGCGGGCAGAACAGATACGCAGTATTTT; CDR3 protein: CASSRKLAGRTDTQYF; D gene: TRBD2; clone size: NA; J gene: TRBJ2-3; V gene: TRBV6-1
CDR3 DNA: TGTGCCAGCACCAACGCGCCGGGAGGGAACACCGGGGAGCTGTTTTTT; CDR3 protein: CASTNAPGGNTGELFF; D gene: TRBD2; clone size: few; J gene: TRBJ2-2; V gene: TRBV5-6
CDR3 DNA: TGCAGTGCTACCGAACGGACTAGCGGGATTCATGAGCAGTTCTTC; CDR3 protein: CSATERTSGIHEQFF; D gene: TRBD2; clone size: few; J gene: TRBJ2-1; V gene: TRBV20-1
CDR3 DNA: TGCGCCAGCAGCCGCCCGGACATTACCTACGAGCAGTACTTC; CDR3 protein: CASSRPDITYEQYF; D gene: NA; clone size: NA; J gene: TRBJ2-7; V gene: TRBV5-1
CDR3 DNA: TGCGCCAGCAGCTCAGACTCTGGAAACACCATATATTTT; CDR3 protein: CASSSDSGNTIYF; D gene: NA; clone size: NA; J gene: TRBJ1-3; V gene: TRBV5-1
CDR3 DNA: TGCGCCAGCAGCTTGGGGGACCTGGGGGAGACCCAGTACTTC; CDR3 protein: CASSLGDLGETQYF; D gene: NA; clone size: NA; J gene: TRBJ2-5; V gene: TRBV5-1
CDR3 DNA: TGTGCCAGCAGCCGAGCAGGAGGGTTTGAGCAGTTCTTC; CDR3 protein: CASSRAGGFEQFF; D gene: NA; clone size: few; J gene: TRBJ2-1; V gene: TRBV12-3/TRBV12-4
CDR3 DNA: TGCGCCAGCATTAACCGACTGCCCTACAATGAGCAGTTCTTC; CDR3 protein: CASINRLPYNEQFF; D gene: NA; clone size: few; J gene: TRBJ2-1; V gene: TRBV5-1
CDR3 DNA: TGCAGTGCTAGAGCAGACAGGTTTTCCAATCAGCCCCAGCATTTT; CDR3 protein: CSARADRFSNQPQHF; D gene: NA; clone size: NA; J gene: TRBJ1-5; V gene: TRBV20-1
CDR3 DNA: TGCAGCGTTGAAGTTTTTCTCGGCGGACAGGGGGCTTCTGGTGGCTACACCTTC; CDR3 protein: CSVEVFLGGQGASGGYTF; D gene: TRBD1; clone size: NA; J gene: TRBJ1-2; V gene: TRBV29-1
CDR3 DNA: TGCAGTGCTAGAGATTCTCAACGGAGCTCCTACAATGAGCAGTTCTTC; CDR3 protein: CSARDSQRSSYNEQFF; D gene: NA; clone size: few; J gene: TRBJ2-1; V gene: TRBV20-1
CDR3 DNA: TGTGCCAGCAGTTTCGGCCCAGGGAGCTCTGGGGCCAACGTCCTGACTTTC; CDR3 protein: CASSFGPGSSGANVLTF; D gene: NA; clone size: NA; J gene: TRBJ2-6; V gene: TRBV12-3/TRBV12-4
CDR3 DNA: TGTGCCAGTAGTATCGGACTAGCGGGATCCTCCTACGAGCAGTACTTC; CDR3 protein: CASSIGLAGSSYEQYF; D gene: TRBD2; clone size: NA; J gene: TRBJ2-7; V gene: TRBV19
CDR3 DNA: TGCAGTGCTAGGAGGGACACCAATCAGCCCCAGCATTTT; CDR3 protein: CSARRDTNQPQHF; D gene: NA; clone size: few; J gene: TRBJ1-5; V gene: TRBV20-1
CDR3 DNA: TGTGCCTGGGCGTTGGGCGGTTACAATGAGCAGTTCTTC; CDR3 protein: CAWALGGYNEQFF; D gene: NA; clone size: few; J gene: TRBJ2-1; V gene: TRBV30
CDR3 DNA: TGCGCCAGCAGCTTGGAACACAGGAACACTGAAGCTTTCTTT; CDR3 protein: CASSLEHRNTEAFF; D gene: NA; clone size: NA; J gene: TRBJ1-1; V gene: TRBV5-1
CDR3 DNA: TGCAGTGCTAGAAGACCGAACTATAATTCACCCCTCCACTTT; CDR3 protein: CSARRPNYNSPLHF; D gene: NA; clone size: once; J gene: TRBJ1-6; V gene: TRBV20-1
CDR3 DNA: TGTGCCATCAGTGAATCTACTAGCGGTTCCTACAATGAGCAGTTCTTC; CDR3 protein: CAISESTSGSYNEQFF; D gene: TRBD2; clone size: NA; J gene: TRBJ2-1; V gene: TRBV10-3
CDR3 DNA: TGCGCCAGCGGCCGGCAGCCCGCGGAGACCCAGTACTTC; CDR3 protein: CASGRQPAETQYF; D gene: NA; clone size: NA; J gene: TRBJ2-5; V gene: TRBV5-1
CDR3 DNA: TGCAGCGTCGCAGCTAATGAGCAGTTCTTC; CDR3 protein: CSVAANEQFF; D gene: NA; clone size: NA; J gene: TRBJ2-1; V gene: TRBV29-1
CDR3 DNA: TGTGCCAGCAGCGCCGAGAATCGGGTCCCGGAAGCTTTCTTT; CDR3 protein: CASSAENRVPEAFF; D gene: NA; clone size: NA; J gene: TRBJ1-1; V gene: TRBV9
CDR3 DNA: TGTGCCAGCAGTACGGACAGGCCTTTCTCTGGAAACACCATATATTTT; CDR3 protein: CASSTDRPFSGNTIYF; D gene: TRBD1; clone size: NA; J gene: TRBJ1-3; V gene: TRBV6-1
CDR3 DNA: TGTGCCAGCAGCAGCAAGGACAGGGACAATGAGCAGTTCTTC; CDR3 protein: CASSSKDRDNEQFF; D gene: TRBD1; clone size: NA; J gene: TRBJ2-1; V gene: TRBV5-4
CDR3 DNA: TGCGCCAGCAGCTTGGAGACAGGGGCACAACTGTTTTTT; CDR3 protein: CASSLETGAQLFF; D gene: TRBD1; clone size: few; J gene: TRBJ1-4; V gene: TRBV5-1
CDR3 DNA: TGCGCCAGCAGCTCTAGCGGGGGGAACAATGAGCAGTTCTTC; CDR3 protein: CASSSSGGNNEQFF; D gene: TRBD2; clone size: NA; J gene: TRBJ2-1; V gene: TRBV5-1
CDR3 DNA: TGTGCCAGTAGGACTCCAGGGGGCGTTTACAATGAGCAGTTCTTC; CDR3 protein: CASRTPGGVYNEQFF; D gene: TRBD1; clone size: few; J gene: TRBJ2-1; V gene: TRBV19
CDR3 DNA: TGCGCCAGCAGCTCGGGGACAGCAAACTCCTACGAGCAGTACTTC; CDR3 protein: CASSSGTANSYEQYF; D gene: TRBD1; clone size: few; J gene: TRBJ2-7; V gene: TRBV5-1
CDR3 DNA: TGTGCCACCCAAAGATCCGGTCGTGGTGAGCAGTTCTTC; CDR3 protein: CATQRSGRGEQFF; D gene: NA; clone size: NA; J gene: TRBJ2-1; V gene: TRBV24-1
CDR3 DNA: TGTGCCAGCAGTTTTACCACAGAAATCTATGGCTACACCTTC; CDR3 protein: CASSFTTEIYGYTF; D gene: NA; clone size: NA; J gene: TRBJ1-2; V gene: TRBV12-3/TRBV12-4
CDR3 DNA: TGTGCCAGCGGTTTCGAGGGAACCTCCTACGAGCAGTACTTC; CDR3 protein: CASGFEGTSYEQYF; D gene: NA; clone size: NA; J gene: TRBJ2-7; V gene: TRBV12-3/TRBV12-4
CDR3 DNA: TGTGCCTGGAGACGTATCAGCGGGAGCTCCTACAATGAGCAGTTCTTC; CDR3 protein: CAWRRISGSSYNEQFF; D gene: TRBD2; clone size: NA; J gene: TRBJ2-1; V gene: TRBV30
CDR3 DNA: TGCAGTGCTAGAGTGCCCGAGCTAATAAACATTCAGTACTTC; CDR3 protein: CSARVPELINIQYF; D gene: NA; clone size: NA; J gene: TRBJ2-4; V gene: TRBV20-1
CDR3 DNA: TGTGCCAGCAGCTTAGTTAAATTGAGGACAGCTAAAGAGACCCAGTACTTC; CDR3 protein: CASSLVKLRTAKETQYF; D gene: NA; clone size: few; J gene: TRBJ2-5; V gene: TRBV7-2
CDR3 DNA: TGTGCCAGCAGGGATGTCGGGGAGCTGATTTTT; CDR3 protein: CASRDVGELIF; D gene: NA; clone size: NA; J gene: TRBJ2-2; V gene: TRBV28
CDR3 DNA: TGCGCCAGCAGCCCTACAGGGACCAAATACTATGGCTACACCTTC; CDR3 protein: CASSPTGTKYYGYTF; D gene: NA; clone size: NA; J gene: TRBJ1-2; V gene: TRBV5-1
CDR3 DNA: TGTGCCATCAGTGAGTCTATGTACGAGCAGTACTTC; CDR3 protein: CAISESMYEQYF; D gene: NA; clone size: few; J gene: TRBJ2-7; V gene: TRBV10-3
CDR3 DNA: TGCGCCAGCAGCTTGGGGGCCGCGGGAAGTGCCTACGAGCAGTACTTC; CDR3 protein: CASSLGAAGSAYEQYF; D gene: NA; clone size: NA; J gene: TRBJ2-7; V gene: TRBV5-1
CDR3 DNA: TGTGCCAGCAGCCATGGGGTTGGTTTGACAGATACGCAGTATTTT; CDR3 protein: CASSHGVGLTDTQYF; D gene: NA; clone size: few; J gene: TRBJ2-3; V gene: TRBV7-3
CDR3 DNA: TGTGCCAGCAGCTTGGTGCGGGTTACCACAGATACGCAGTATTTT; CDR3 protein: CASSLVRVTTDTQYF; D gene: NA; clone size: NA; J gene: TRBJ2-3; V gene: TRBV5-5
CDR3 DNA: TGCGCCAGCAGCTGGACTAGCGGGAGTCTATCTGAGCAGTTCTTC; CDR3 protein: CASSWTSGSLSEQFF; D gene: TRBD2; clone size: few; J gene: TRBJ2-1; V gene: TRBV5-1
CDR3 DNA: TGCGCCAGCAGGCAGGGGGCGCGGGATGAAAAACTGTTTTTT; CDR3 protein: CASRQGARDEKLFF; D gene: TRBD1; clone size: NA; J gene: TRBJ1-4; V gene: TRBV5-1
CDR3 DNA: TGCAGCGTTGAAGAGGGGGGCGCGGGTACTGAAGCTTTCTTT; CDR3 protein: CSVEEGGAGTEAFF; D gene: NA; clone size: NA; J gene: TRBJ1-1; V gene: TRBV29-1
CDR3 DNA: TGCGCCAGCAGCTTGGTCTGGACAGGGAGCTCTGGGGCCAACGTCCTGACTTTC; CDR3 protein: CASSLVWTGSSGANVLTF; D gene: TRBD1; clone size: few; J gene: TRBJ2-6; V gene: TRBV5-1